The 12 T cell receptor beta chains given below trace back to one sample, sequenced in a study of blood T cells in healthy people across ages. Alongside a J-beta primer mix, a sample-barcoded 5' primer served in a second PCR lasting about 7 to 12 cycles. TCRdb reprocessed the 5' RACE reads with MiXCR, giving one entry per CDR3 protein. Among around 650,000 distinct CDR3 sequences, 32% were seen once, and the ten largest hold 15%. Specimen: blood. The source is an elderly woman in good health.

The V call is TRBV5-1, the J call TRBJ1-2, with a weak D call TRBD1 (6 bases). Deletions cut 3 bases from V and 5 bases from J, with 11 bases between. The CDR3 length is 13 residues. Germline V CDR1 and CDR2: SGHRS, YFSETQ. DNA of the CDR3: TGCGCCAGCAGCTCGGAGGGACAATATGGCTACACCTTC. Protein product: CASSSEGQYGYTF.

This clonotype was found many times. The V call is TRBV28, the J call TRBJ2-5; the D is unclear. Germline lookup yields CDR1 MDHEN and CDR2 SYDVKM. The CDR3 contains 12 residues. Trimming pared 6 bases from V and 4 bases from J, leaving 9 bases between. CDR3 loop: CASSRFRETQYF. For the CDR3, the DNA is TGTGCCAGCAGCCGGTTCCGAGAGACCCAGTACTTC.

This clonotype was recorded a few times. The CDR3 coding sequence is TGCGCCAGCAGCTTATCCGAGGGAGGTTGGGGCGAGCAGTACTTC. It translates to CASSLSEGGWGEQYF. The chain links TRBV5-1 to TRBJ2-7, with D perhaps matching TRBD2 (6 bases). V shed 2 bases and J shed 6 bases, with 18 bases lying between them. This CDR3 is 15 amino acids long. CDR1 is SGHRS and CDR2 is YFSETQ in the germline V gene.

As concerns this clonotype: Since a much larger clone is just one base distant, this may be a read error. The chain links TRBV25-1 to TRBJ1-1; 7 bases are a match to TRBD1. CDR1 is MGHDK, CDR2 SYGVNS, per germline. The CDR3 is 15 amino acids. The V segment lost 3 bases and the J segment 1 base; nucleotides outside the gene matches: 5. CDR3 sequence (DNA): TGTGCCAGCAGTGATCCCAGGACAGGGAACACTGAAGCTTTCTTT. Translation gives CASSDPRTGNTEAFF.

As regards this clonotype: A much bigger clone sits one base away, suggesting this may be a read error. The chain couples TRBV4-2 to TRBJ2-6; D is uncertain. CDR3 size: 16 residues. Germline V gives CDR1 LGHNA, CDR2 YNFKEQ. Trimming shortened V by 0 bases and J by 0 bases, and 6 bases separated the two germline ends. The CDR3 loop is CASSQDLNSGANVLTF. For the CDR3, the DNA is TGTGCCAGCAGCCAAGATCTAAACTCTGGGGCCAACGTCCTGACTTTC.

This clonotype was recorded many times. The chain combines TRBV3-1 with TRBJ2-7, with D tentatively TRBD2 (5 bases). V was pared by 1 base and J by 3 bases, with 13 bases between. The CDR3 is 15 residues long. From germline, CDR1 is LGHDT and CDR2 YNNKEL (reference sequence). CDR3 sequence: CASSQGVTGFYEQYF. The CDR3 DNA follows: TGTGCCAGCAGCCAAGGCGTGACGGGATTCTACGAGCAGTACTTC.

This clonotype was recorded many times. V is TRBV20-1 and J is TRBJ2-1; a weak D match, TRBD2 (5 bases). The V gene lost 2 bases and the J gene lost 0 bases, with 17 bases spanning the gap. Germline values: CDR1 DFQATT, CDR2 SNEGSKA (reference sequence). This CDR3 spans 17 amino acids. The CDR3 sequence is CSARKAVTVDSYNEQFF. CDR3 nucleotide sequence: TGCAGTGCTAGAAAAGCGGTTACGGTGGACTCCTACAATGAGCAGTTCTTC.

This clonotype has at least ten counts. The CDR3 region has the DNA TGTGCCAGCAGCGTTCGCTCCGGGGGTACTTACAATGAGCAGTTCTTC. It is translated as CASSVRSGGTYNEQFF. The V and J genes are TRBV9 and TRBJ2-1; tentative D call: TRBD2 (6 bases). Trimming stripped 2 bases from V and 4 bases from J, with 16 bases between. The germline CDR1 and CDR2 sequences are SGDLS and YYNGEE. This CDR3 contains 16 residues.

This clonotype has more than one count but fewer than ten. The chain employs TRBV12-3 or TRBV12-4 and TRBJ2-2; possibly TRBD1 for D (5 bases). The ends were cut back, 4 bases at V and 2 bases at J, with 8 bases in the middle. The CDR3 length is 14 residues. The CDR3 loop reads CASSYRINTGELFF. CDR3 nucleotide sequence: TGTGCCAGCAGTTACAGGATTAACACCGGGGAGCTGTTTTTT.

A word on this clonotype: Just one base apart from a much larger clone, this may be a read error. This chain joins TRBV4-1 and TRBJ2-1; tentatively, D is TRBD1 (5 bases). Germline V gene data show CDR1 as MGHRA and CDR2 as YSYEKL. V lost 6 bases and J lost 10, with 22 bases in between. This CDR3 has 15 amino acids. The CDR3 DNA sequence: TGCGCCAGCAGTCCTAGGGGTTATGGGGCCTACGAGCAGTTCTTC. This codes for CASSPRGYGAYEQFF.

This clonotype came up a few times. A single base separates this from a much larger clone, so it may be a read error. V and J are TRBV7-3 and TRBJ2-1; tentatively, D is TRBD1 or TRBD2 (6 bases each). V lost 6 bases and J lost 6, with 18 bases in between. The germline V gene encodes CDR1 SGHTA and CDR2 FQGTGA. The CDR3 has 15 residues. The CDR3 here is CASSPTRGQCNEQFF. The DNA of the CDR3 is TGTGCCAGCAGTCCCACCCGGGGGCAATGCAATGAGCAGTTCTTC.

The CDR3 DNA follows: TGCAGTGCTAGAATAGCAGGGGGCAAGAAGACCCAGTACTTC. It translates to CSARIAGGKKTQYF. The chain links TRBV20-1 to TRBJ2-5, with 8 bases aligning to TRBD1. This CDR3 comprises 14 residues. V trimming: 2 bases; J trimming: 6 bases; junction bases outside the gene matches: 8. The V gene's germline CDR1 is DFQATT and CDR2 SNEGSKA (reference sequence).